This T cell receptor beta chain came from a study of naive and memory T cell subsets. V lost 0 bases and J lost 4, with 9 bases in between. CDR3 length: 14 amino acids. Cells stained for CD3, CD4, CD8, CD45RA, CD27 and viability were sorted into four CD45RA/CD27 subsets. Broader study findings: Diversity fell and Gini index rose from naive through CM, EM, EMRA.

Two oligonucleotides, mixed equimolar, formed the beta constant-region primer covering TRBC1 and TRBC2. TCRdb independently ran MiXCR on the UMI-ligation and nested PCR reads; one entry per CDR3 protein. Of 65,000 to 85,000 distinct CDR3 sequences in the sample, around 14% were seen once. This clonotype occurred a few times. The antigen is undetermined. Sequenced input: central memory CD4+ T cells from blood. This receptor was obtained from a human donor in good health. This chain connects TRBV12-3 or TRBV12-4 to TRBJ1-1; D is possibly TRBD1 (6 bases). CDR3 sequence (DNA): TGTGCCAGCAGTTTAGCAGGGGGGAGCACTGAAGCTTTCTTT. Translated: CASSLAGGSTEAFF.